This T cell receptor (beta chain) is from a study of blood T cell repertoires in COVID-19. About the research overall: COVID-19 samples collected from the United States, Italy and Spain covered acute and convalescent phases. Nucleic acid was either cDNA or gDNA, and it came from T cells, B-cell-depleted T cells, or PBMCs.

Per the original data handling: Estimated nucleated cell counts came from reference gene primer amplification. The assay was immunoSEQ multiplex PCR, and TCRdb's table has in-frame clones only and misses some. V and J calls plus clone size are reproduced from that table; the DNA served to infer D and trimming. The sample has about 80,000 clones; around four fifths are singletons. The sequence was collected from a human donor in a cohort sampled during active COVID-19. Material for sequencing was peripheral blood.

The CDR3 region is CASSGQGLEQYF. The CDR3 DNA reads TGTGCCAGCAGCGGACAGGGTTTGGAGCAGTACTTC. The chain has TRBV6-5 and TRBJ2-7, with 8 bases fitting TRBD1. Germline CDR1 reads MNHEY; CDR2 reads SVGAGI. The CDR3 loop spans 12 amino acids. Losses at the gene ends were 6 bases for V and 7 bases for J; bases not matched to a gene: 5.